This T cell receptor beta chain was found in a study of blood T cell repertoires in COVID-19. Overall study context: The United States, Italy and Spain were the sources of the acute and convalescent COVID-19 samples. From T cells, B-cell-depleted T cells, or PBMCs came the material, which was cDNA or gDNA.

Study members were between roughly 18 and 100 years old and lived in 20 to 25 US regions. Using immunoSEQ multiplex PCR, the repertoire was profiled, and TCRdb retains in-frame clones only, with some absent. Of some 170,000 clones listed, about 90% are singletons. Per the germline V gene, CDR1 is SGDLS and CDR2 is YYNGEE. The CDR3 has 16 residues. The J segment lost 1 base and the V segment lost 4 bases, leaving 9 bases of the junction unmatched. The sequencing input was PBMCs or T cells enriched from blood (not recorded which). This chain uses TRBV9 with TRBJ2-7, with TRBD1 identical over 9 bases. This clonotype was sampled from a human donor with acute COVID-19. The donor label of this sample is uncertain. The CDR3: CASSRSSQGASYEQYF. The CDR3 DNA sequence: TGTGCCAGCAGCCGGTCTTCACAGGGGGCATCCTACGAGCAGTACTTC.